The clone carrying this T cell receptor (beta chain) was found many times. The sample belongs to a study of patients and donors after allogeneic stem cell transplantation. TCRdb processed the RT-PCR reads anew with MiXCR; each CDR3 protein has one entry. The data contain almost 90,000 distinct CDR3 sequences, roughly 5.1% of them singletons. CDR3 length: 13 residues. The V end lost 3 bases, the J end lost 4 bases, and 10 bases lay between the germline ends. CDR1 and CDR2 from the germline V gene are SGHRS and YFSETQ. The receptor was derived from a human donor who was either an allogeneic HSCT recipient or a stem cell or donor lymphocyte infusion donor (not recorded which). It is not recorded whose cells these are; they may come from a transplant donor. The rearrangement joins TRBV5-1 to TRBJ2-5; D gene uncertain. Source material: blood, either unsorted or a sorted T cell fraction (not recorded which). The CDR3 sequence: CASSSIVGETQYF. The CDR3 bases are TGCGCCAGCAGCTCTATCGTCGGAGAGACCCAGTACTTC.